The 25 T cell receptor beta chains listed next were all sequenced from one sample in a study of blood T cell repertoires in COVID-19. Sequencing was performed with immunoSEQ multiplex PCR; in TCRdb, only in-frame clones are kept and a portion is missing. The table has fewer than 60,000 clones, over 85% seen once. Sequenced material: peripheral blood. Source of these receptors: a man of 80 years or more with active or convalescent COVID-19.

V usage is TRBV19 and J usage is TRBJ2-7; D gene ambiguous. V was pared by 6 bases and J by 6 bases, with 15 bases between. Germline CDR1 LNHDA, CDR2 SQIVND (reference sequence). The CDR3 sequence is 13 residues long. CDR3 region: CASSAVGRIEQYF. The CDR3 nucleotides are TGTGCCAGTAGCGCCGTCGGTCGTATCGAGCAGTACTTC. Supplemented by reference TRBV19 and TRBJ2-7, the full variable domain reads DGGITQSPKYLFRKEGQNVTLSCEQNLNHDAMYWYRQDPGQGLRLIYYSQIVNDFQKGDIAEGYSVSREKKESFPLTVTSAQKNPTAFYLCASSAVGRIEQYFGPGTRLTVT.

The chain employs TRBV5-4 and TRBJ2-1, with D perhaps matching TRBD1 (6 bases). Germline assignment: CDR1 SGHNT and CDR2 YYREEE (reference sequence). CDR3 length equals 15 residues. Trimming stripped 1 base from V and 1 base from J, with 9 bases between. DNA of the CDR3: TGTGCCAGCAGCTTGTTCGGGACATCCTACAATGAGCAGTTCTTC. It encodes CASSLFGTSYNEQFF.

The V call is TRBV28, the J call TRBJ2-3; TRBD2 matches at 7 bases. The CDR3 length is 12 residues. Looked up from germline, CDR1 is MDHEN and CDR2 is SYDVKM. V lost 7 bases to trimming and J lost 11 bases; unmatched junction nucleotides: 9. This CDR3 is CASTIERGEQYF. The CDR3 nucleotides are TGTGCCAGCACTATCGAGCGGGGTGAGCAGTATTTT.

The chain has TRBV19 and TRBJ1-3; D gene unclear. The germline gives CDR1 LNHDA, CDR2 SQIVND (reference sequence). V was pared by 2 bases and J by 2 bases, with 10 bases between. The CDR3 runs 15 residues. CDR3 region: CASSIKERAGNTIYF. CDR3 coding DNA: TGTGCCAGTAGTATAAAAGAGAGGGCTGGAAACACCATATATTTT.

The V call is TRBV6-2 or TRBV6-3, the J call TRBJ2-2, with TRBD2 identical over 10 bases. The CDR3 contains 15 residues. The trim removed 2 bases at V and 6 bases at J, leaving 3 bases unmatched. Germline V gene data show CDR1 as MNHEY and CDR2 as SVGEGT. CDR3 DNA sequence: TGTGCCAGCAGTTACGCTAGCGGGAGATCCGGGGAGCTGTTTTTT. Protein sequence: CASSYASGRSGELFF.

This chain links TRBV5-4 with TRBJ2-2; 7 bases are shared with TRBD2. CDR3 length equals 15 residues. V gave up 5 bases and J gave up 4 bases; unmatched junction bases: 8. CDR1 SGHNT and CDR2 YYREEE come from the germline V gene (reference sequence). CDR3 region: CASSAGVDRTGELFF. CDR3 nucleotides: TGTGCCAGCAGTGCGGGAGTGGACCGCACCGGGGAGCTGTTTTTT. The full variable domain, in which reference TRBV5-4 and TRBJ2-2 provide the parts outside the CDR3, is ETGVTQSPTHLIKTRGQQVTLRCSSQSGHNTVSWYQQALGQGPQFIFQYYREEENGRGNFPPRFSGLQFPNYSSELNVNALELDDSALYLCASSAGVDRTGELFFGEGSRLTVL.

The chain links TRBV7-2 to TRBJ2-7; TRBD2 aligns across 7 bases. The CDR3 covers 16 residues. The V gene end was trimmed by 1 base and the J gene end by 1 base; junction bases not matched to a gene: 7. Germline V gene data show CDR1 as SGHTA and CDR2 as FQGNSA. The chain's CDR3 is CASSLVGGGISYEQYF. The CDR3 DNA reads TGTGCCAGCAGCTTAGTCGGCGGGGGAATTTCCTACGAGCAGTACTTC.

The J gene is TRBJ1-1, the V gene TRBV19; D possibly corresponds to TRBD1 (6 bases). Between the trimmed V and J ends, which lost 3 bases and 1 base, there was a span of 12 bases. This CDR3 is built from 15 residues. The germline gives CDR1 LNHDA, CDR2 SQIVND (reference sequence). CDR3 sequence (DNA): TGTGCCAGTAGTATCCAGGACAGAAAGAACACTGAAGCTTTCTTT. As protein: CASSIQDRKNTEAFF.

The chain links TRBV10-3 to TRBJ2-3; TRBD1 matches at 10 bases. CDR1 and CDR2 from the germline V gene are ENHRY and SYGVKD. The CDR3 has 15 residues. The trim removed 6 bases at V and 4 bases at J, leaving 7 bases unmatched. The CDR3 sequence: CAISPPGQGPDTQYF. The DNA for the CDR3 is TGTGCCATCAGCCCCCCGGGACAGGGGCCAGATACGCAGTATTTT.

The chain joins TRBV5-1 to TRBJ1-2, with 12 bases identical to TRBD1. V shed 5 bases and J 7 bases; nucleotides not matched to a gene: 12. The CDR3 consists of 16 residues. From germline, CDR1 is SGHRS and CDR2 YFSETQ. The CDR3: CASRVSWGTGGSGYTF. The CDR3 coding sequence is TGCGCCAGCAGAGTCTCGTGGGGGACAGGGGGCAGTGGCTACACCTTC.

V is TRBV11-2 and J is TRBJ1-2, with 8 bases fitting TRBD1. CDR1 and CDR2 from the germline V gene are SGHAT and FQNNGV. The J segment lost 5 bases and the V segment lost 1 base, leaving 9 bases of the junction unmatched. The CDR3 covers 16 residues. The chain's CDR3 is CASSLAGTGVLYGYTF. In DNA form, the CDR3 reads TGTGCCAGCAGCTTAGCCGGGACAGGAGTCCTATATGGCTACACCTTC.

The chain joins TRBV10-1 to TRBJ2-1; D might be TRBD1 (6 bases). The CDR3 is 13 amino acids. The germline V gene encodes CDR1 WNHNN and CDR2 SYGVQD (reference sequence). Trimming stripped 6 bases from V and 9 bases from J, with 15 bases between. The CDR3 region has the DNA TGCGCCAGCAGGGAACAGGCCAGGGGTGAGCAGTTCTTC. This gives the protein CASREQARGEQFF.

The chain employs TRBV6-5 and TRBJ2-7; perhaps TRBD1 as D (6 bases). The V end was cut by 6 bases, the J end by 2 bases, with 14 bases between. This CDR3 has 14 amino acids. Germline values: CDR1 MNHEY, CDR2 SVGAGI. CDR3 DNA: TGTGCCAGCAGGCCCGACAGGTTCCCCTACGAGCAGTACTTC. Protein sequence: CASRPDRFPYEQYF.

J is TRBJ1-4 and V is TRBV5-1, with TRBD1 identical over 9 bases. The CDR3 length is 16 residues. From germline, CDR1 is SGHRS and CDR2 YFSETQ. V dropped 1 base and J dropped 7; count of bases not matched to a gene: 8. CDR3 residues: CASSLQADRGGEKLFF. The CDR3 DNA reads as TGCGCCAGCAGCTTGCAGGCGGACAGGGGCGGTGAAAAACTGTTTTTT.

This chain joins TRBV28 and TRBJ2-7; 7 bases line up with TRBD2. The CDR3 contains 16 residues. CDR1 and CDR2 from the germline V gene are MDHEN and SYDVKM. V lost 4 bases to trimming and J lost 9 bases; unmatched junction nucleotides: 18. CDR3 in DNA: TGTGCCAGCAGTTCGACTAGCCGAACGCATAATACGCGGCAGTACTTC. Encoded protein: CASSSTSRTHNTRQYF. The complete variable domain, with remaining parts taken from reference TRBV28 and TRBJ2-7, reads DVKVTQSSRYLVKRTGEKVFLECVQDMDHENMFWYRQDPGLGLRLIYFSYDVKMKEKGDIPEGYSVSREKKERFSLILESASTNQTSMYLCASSSTSRTHNTRQYFGPGTRLTVT.

This chain connects TRBV28 to TRBJ1-2, with a tentative D call TRBD1 (6 bases). The CDR3 sequence is 13 residues long. The germline V gene has CDR1 MDHEN and CDR2 SYDVKM. V dropped 5 bases and J dropped 4 bases, with 11 bases sitting between them. The CDR3 sequence is CASSIGGAYGYTF. In DNA, the CDR3 is TGTGCCAGCAGTATTGGGGGGGCCTATGGCTACACCTTC.

This clone was seen more than once but under ten times. This rearrangement joins TRBV3-1 (or the pseudogene TRBV3-2) to TRBJ1-1; D is perhaps TRBD1 (5 bases). Between the trimmed V and J ends, which lost 1 base and 7 bases, there was a span of 13 bases. Per the germline V gene, CDR1 is LGHDT and CDR2 is YNNKEL (reference sequence). The length of the CDR3 is 14 residues. CDR3 nucleotide sequence: TGTGCCAGCAGCCAAGTAACGGGGGTGAGTGAAGCTTTCTTT. Translating gives CASSQVTGVSEAFF.

The chain recombines TRBV9 with TRBJ1-3, with 7 bases fitting TRBD1. V was pared by 2 bases and J by 1 base, with 3 bases of the junction left unmatched. Germline V gives CDR1 SGDLS, CDR2 YYNGEE. The CDR3 sequence is 15 residues long. CDR3 in amino acids: CASSVRDRSGNTIYF. Written as DNA, the CDR3 is TGTGCCAGCAGCGTGAGGGACAGATCTGGAAACACCATATATTTT.

V usage is TRBV4-3 and J usage is TRBJ2-7; possible D gene TRBD1, 6 bases. The germline V and J ends were trimmed by 3 bases and 5 bases, with 23 bases remaining between them. Germline V gives CDR1 LGHNA, CDR2 YSLEER. The CDR3 totals 17 residues. CDR3 bases: TGCGCCAGCAGCCAGACCCCCAGGACAGAGCTCTCGGACGAGCAGTACTTC. This encodes CASSQTPRTELSDEQYF.

The chain couples TRBV10-3 to TRBJ2-4, with 8 bases identical to TRBD1. This CDR3 comprises 14 residues. The J segment lost 8 bases and the V segment lost 3 bases, leaving 6 bases of the junction unmatched. Looked up from germline, CDR1 is ENHRY and CDR2 is SYGVKD. CDR3 in DNA: TGTGCCATCAGTGAAGGCGACAGGGGAGACATTCAGTACTTC. It specifies CAISEGDRGDIQYF.

The chain links TRBV15 to TRBJ1-1; maybe TRBD1 (5 bases). CDR1 and CDR2 from the germline V gene are LNHNV and YYDKDF (reference sequence). The CDR3 covers 14 residues. V was pared by 0 bases and J by 11 bases, with 16 bases between. CDR3 nucleotides: TGTGCCACCAGCAGAGATAATGCCAGGGAAGGGGCTTTCTTT. This gives the protein CATSRDNAREGAFF.

J is TRBJ2-7 and V is TRBV5-8; a weak D match, TRBD1 (6 bases). Germline V gene data show CDR1 as SGHTS and CDR2 as YDEGEE. CDR3 length equals 15 residues. Trimming took 4 bases from V and 3 from J, leaving 17 bases between them. CDR3 bases: TGTGCCAGCAGCCTGGGGACACAAATTGGCTACGAGCAGTACTTC. It yields the protein CASSLGTQIGYEQYF.

This clone appeared a few times. This chain uses TRBV6-5 with TRBJ2-7; no firm D call. V was clipped by 4 bases and J by 9 bases, with 13 bases between them. CDR3 length equals 12 residues. The V gene's germline CDR1 is MNHEY and CDR2 SVGAGI. The CDR3 nucleotides are TGTGCCAGCAGTTCCCCCGAACGCAGGCAGTACTTC. This sequence encodes CASSSPERRQYF.

This chain connects TRBV12-3 or TRBV12-4 to TRBJ2-2; 9 bases are shared with TRBD2. With 7 bases clipped from V and 6 bases from J, the junction kept 3 bases outside the gene matches. CDR3 length equals 13 residues. CDR3 amino acids: CASTIAGAGELFF. The CDR3 nucleotides read TGTGCCAGCACAATAGCGGGAGCCGGGGAGCTGTTTTTT.

V is TRBV6-2 or TRBV6-3 and J is TRBJ2-5; 8 bases are shared with TRBD2. Germline lookup yields CDR1 MNHEY and CDR2 SVGEGT. The CDR3 length is 16 residues. Unmatched junction bases numbered 10, after V lost 5 bases and J lost 2 bases. CDR3 protein: CASSARGGGRQETQYF. The CDR3 DNA sequence: TGTGCCAGCAGTGCCCGGGGGGGCGGGAGGCAAGAGACCCAGTACTTC.